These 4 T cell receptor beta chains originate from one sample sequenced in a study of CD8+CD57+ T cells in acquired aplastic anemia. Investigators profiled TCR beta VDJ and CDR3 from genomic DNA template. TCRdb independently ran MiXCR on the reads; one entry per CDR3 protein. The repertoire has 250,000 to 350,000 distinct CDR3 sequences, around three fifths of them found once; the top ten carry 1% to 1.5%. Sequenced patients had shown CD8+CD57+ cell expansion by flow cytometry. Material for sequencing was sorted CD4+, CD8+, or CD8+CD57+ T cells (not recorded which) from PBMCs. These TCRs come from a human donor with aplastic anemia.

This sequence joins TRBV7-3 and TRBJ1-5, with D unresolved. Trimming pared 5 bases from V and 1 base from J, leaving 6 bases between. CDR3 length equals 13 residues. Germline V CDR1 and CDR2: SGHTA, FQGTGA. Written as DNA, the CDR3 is TGTGCCAGCAGCCAAGGCAGCAATCAGCCCCAGCATTTT. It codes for CASSQGSNQPQHF.

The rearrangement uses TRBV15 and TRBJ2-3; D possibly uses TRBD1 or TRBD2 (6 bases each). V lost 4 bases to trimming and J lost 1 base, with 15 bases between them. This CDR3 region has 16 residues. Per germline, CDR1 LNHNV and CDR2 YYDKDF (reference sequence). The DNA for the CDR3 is TGTGCCACCAGCAAAGGGGGGAGTGGTGGCACAGATACGCAGTATTTT. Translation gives CATSKGGSGGTDTQYF.

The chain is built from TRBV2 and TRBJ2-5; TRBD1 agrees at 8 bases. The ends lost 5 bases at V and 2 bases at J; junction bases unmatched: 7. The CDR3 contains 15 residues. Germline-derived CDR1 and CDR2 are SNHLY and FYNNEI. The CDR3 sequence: CASSPGGSGQETQYF. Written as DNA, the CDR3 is TGTGCCAGCAGTCCAGGGGGCAGTGGGCAAGAGACCCAGTACTTC. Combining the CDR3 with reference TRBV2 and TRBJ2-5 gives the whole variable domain EPEVTQTPSHQVTQMGQEVILRCVPISNHLYFYWYRQILGQKVEFLVSFYNNEISEKSEIFDDQFSVERPDGSNFTLKIRSTKLEDSAMYFCASSPGGSGQETQYFGPGTRLLVL.

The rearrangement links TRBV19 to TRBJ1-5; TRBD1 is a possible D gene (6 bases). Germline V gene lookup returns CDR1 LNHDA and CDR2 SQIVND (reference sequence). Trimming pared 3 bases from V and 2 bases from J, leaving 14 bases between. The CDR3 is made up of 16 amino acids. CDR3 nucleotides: TGTGCCAGTAGTATTAGCAGGGGACGGGGCAATCAGCCCCAGCATTTT. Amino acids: CASSISRGRGNQPQHF. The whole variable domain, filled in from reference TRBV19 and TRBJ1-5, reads DGGITQSPKYLFRKEGQNVTLSCEQNLNHDAMYWYRQDPGQGLRLIYYSQIVNDFQKGDIAEGYSVSREKKESFPLTVTSAQKNPTAFYLCASSISRGRGNQPQHFGDGTRLSIL.